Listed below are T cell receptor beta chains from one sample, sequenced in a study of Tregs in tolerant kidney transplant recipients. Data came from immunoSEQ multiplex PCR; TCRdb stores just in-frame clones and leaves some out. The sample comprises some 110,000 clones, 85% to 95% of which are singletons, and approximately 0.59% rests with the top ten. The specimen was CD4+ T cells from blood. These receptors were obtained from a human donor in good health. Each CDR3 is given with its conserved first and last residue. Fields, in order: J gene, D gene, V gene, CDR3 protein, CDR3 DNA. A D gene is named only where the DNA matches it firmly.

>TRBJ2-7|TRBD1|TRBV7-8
CASSLAGTASEQYF
TGTGCCAGCAGCTTAGCGGGGACAGCCAGCGAGCAGTACTTC
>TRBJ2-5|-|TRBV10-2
CASSQGKRSQETQYF
TGCGCCAGCAGTCAGGGAAAGAGGAGCCAAGAGACCCAGTACTTC
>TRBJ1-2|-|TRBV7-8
CASSFRQARGYGYTF
TGTGCCAGCAGCTTTCGACAGGCTCGGGGCTATGGCTACACCTTC
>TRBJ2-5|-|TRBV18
CASSRSARLDSKETQYF
TGTGCCAGCTCTCGTTCAGCTCGACTTGACTCTAAAGAGACCCAGTACTTC
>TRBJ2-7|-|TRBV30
CAWGRGGTTYEQYF
TGTGCCTGGGGGCGGGGAGGGACAACCTACGAGCAGTACTTC
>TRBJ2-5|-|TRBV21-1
CASTRPTVKETQYF
TGTGCCAGCACCCGCCCAACAGTTAAAGAGACCCAGTACTTC
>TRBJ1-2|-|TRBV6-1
CASSVGNRVIYYGYTF
TGTGCCAGCAGTGTCGGAAACAGGGTTATTTACTATGGCTACACCTTC
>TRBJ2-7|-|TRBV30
CAWNRDSHYEQYF
TGTGCCTGGAACCGGGACTCGCACTACGAGCAGTACTTC
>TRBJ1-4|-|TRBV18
CASSPFLGGTNEKLFF
TGTGCCAGCTCACCCTTTCTGGGGGGGACTAATGAAAAACTGTTTTTT
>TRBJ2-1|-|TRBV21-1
CASSKEIRRYNEQFF
TGTGCCAGCAGCAAAGAAATCCGGCGTTACAATGAGCAGTTCTTC